Below, 17 T cell receptor beta chains from the same sample are listed, as sequenced in a study of blood T cell repertoires in COVID-19. Produced via immunoSEQ multiplex PCR; TCRdb's table is partial and in-frame only. The table lists a few hundred thousand clones, around 84% of them singletons. Source material: peripheral blood. The receptors were sampled from a man between 60 and 70 years old with acute or convalescent COVID-19.

For this clone: Other DNA sequences from this sample encode an identical CDR3 as well. The J gene is TRBJ1-1, the V gene TRBV3-1 (or the pseudogene TRBV3-2); a weak D match, TRBD1 (5 bases). The CDR3 runs 14 residues. Germline assignment: CDR1 LGHDT and CDR2 YNNKEL (reference sequence). V lost 4 bases to trimming and J lost 0 bases, with 9 bases between them. In DNA, the CDR3 is TGTGCCAGCAGCCCCGGCAGGGTGAACACTGAAGCTTTCTTT. This gives the protein CASSPGRVNTEAFF.

V is TRBV6-1 and J is TRBJ2-7; tentatively, D is TRBD2 (6 bases). V gave up 1 base and J gave up 9 bases, with 7 bases separating them. The CDR3 is 11 amino acids. Germline CDR1 is MNHNS and CDR2 is SASEGT. In DNA, the CDR3 is TGTGCCAGCAGTGAAGGGAGGGGGCAGTACTTC. Amino acids: CASSEGRGQYF.

V and J are TRBV5-8 and TRBJ1-5; TRBD1 matches 7 bases. The CDR3 is 16 residues long. Germline V gene sequence: CDR1 SGHTS, CDR2 YDEGEE. V shed 0 bases, J shed 2 bases, and the junction held 5 bases outside the gene matches. The CDR3 DNA follows: TGTGCCAGCAGCTTGGTGACAGGGATTGGCAATCAGCCCCAGCATTTT. Translation: CASSLVTGIGNQPQHF. The full variable domain, completed using reference TRBV5-8 and TRBJ1-5, is EAGVTQSPTHLIKTRGQQATLRCSPISGHTSVYWYQQALGLGLQFLLWYDEGEERNRGNFPPRFSGRQFPNYSSELNVNALELEDSALYLCASSLVTGIGNQPQHFGDGTRLSIL.

The chain couples TRBV5-6 to TRBJ1-3, with 9 bases identical to TRBD1. In germline, CDR1 is SGHDT, CDR2 YYEEEE. This CDR3 comprises 14 residues. V gave up 6 bases and J gave up 0 bases; unmatched junction bases: 1. This CDR3 is CASNRGLSGNTIYF. The CDR3 nucleotides read TGTGCCAGCAACAGGGGGCTCTCTGGAAACACCATATATTTT.

The chain recombines TRBV30 with TRBJ2-7; D is possibly TRBD2 (5 bases). V was trimmed by 2 bases and J by 2 bases, leaving 19 bases between them. The CDR3 is made up of 16 amino acids. Per germline, CDR1 GTSNPN and CDR2 SVGIG (reference sequence). The CDR3 DNA is TGTGCCTGGAGTCAGGACTGGCCCAAAGGGACCTACGAGCAGTACTTC. The encoded protein is CAWSQDWPKGTYEQYF.

The rearrangement links TRBV11-2 to TRBJ2-1, with TRBD2 matching 11 bases. The germline V gene encodes CDR1 SGHAT and CDR2 FQNNGV. CDR3 length equals 15 residues. The V and J ends lost 4 bases and 6 bases, in that order; junction bases with no gene match: 5. The CDR3 loop reads CASSSIAGGRNEQFF. DNA of the CDR3: TGTGCCAGCAGCTCGATAGCGGGGGGGCGCAATGAGCAGTTCTTC.

This chain uses TRBV10-3 with TRBJ2-1; D might be TRBD2 (6 bases). The CDR3 loop spans 12 amino acids. Trimming stripped 11 bases from V and 3 bases from J, with 11 bases between. The germline gives CDR1 ENHRY, CDR2 SYGVKD. The CDR3 protein is CAVGGDYNEQFF. Here the CDR3 DNA reads TGTGCCGTCGGAGGGGACTACAATGAGCAGTTCTTC.

The chain carries TRBV5-4 and TRBJ2-2; 7 bases align to TRBD1. This CDR3 region has 12 residues. J was trimmed by 6 bases and V by 5 bases; bases with no gene match: 1. CDR1 and CDR2 from the germline V gene are SGHNT and YYREEE (reference sequence). The CDR3 sequence: CASRQGPGELFF. The CDR3 nucleotides are TGTGCCAGCAGACAGGGGCCCGGGGAGCTGTTTTTT.

J is TRBJ2-3 and V is TRBV5-1, with a possible D match to TRBD1 (5 bases). Looked up from germline, CDR1 is SGHRS and CDR2 is YFSETQ. V lost 4 bases and J 4 bases, leaving 10 bases between the germline ends. This CDR3 is built from 13 residues. CDR3 sequence reads: CASSGARADTQYF. The CDR3 region has the DNA TGCGCCAGCAGCGGGGCACGGGCAGATACGCAGTATTTT.

This chain connects TRBV10-3 to TRBJ1-1; 7 bases map to TRBD1. This CDR3 has 15 residues. The trim removed 3 bases at V and 4 bases at J, leaving 8 bases unmatched. Germline V CDR1 and CDR2: ENHRY, SYGVKD. Written as DNA, the CDR3 is TGTGCCATCAGTGATTCGGGACAGTTTGGCACTGAAGCTTTCTTT. Protein product: CAISDSGQFGTEAFF.

This clone was seen a single time. The chain has TRBV7-8 and TRBJ2-5; 7 bases align to TRBD1. V was clipped by 1 base and J by 3 bases; unmatched bases: 5. This CDR3 contains 15 residues. From germline, CDR1 is SGHVS and CDR2 FQNEAQ. DNA of the CDR3: TGTGCCAGCAGCTTAGACAGGGGAGTGGAAGAGACCCAGTACTTC. Its translation: CASSLDRGVEETQYF.

The chain uses TRBV15 and TRBJ1-2, with D unclear. V was shortened by 1 base and J by 4 bases, with 13 bases between the two germline ends. The CDR3 runs to 15 residues. Germline assignment: CDR1 LNHNV and CDR2 YYDKDF (reference sequence). In DNA, the CDR3 is TGTGCCACCAGCAGAGGAGGTTCAGCGCCCTATGGCTACACCTTC. Its translation: CATSRGGSAPYGYTF. Together with reference TRBV15 and TRBJ1-2, the CDR3 gives the full variable domain: DAMVIQNPRYQVTQFGKPVTLSCSQTLNHNVMYWYQQKSSQAPKLLFHYYDKDFNNEADTPDNFQSRRPNTSFCFLDIRSPGLGDTAMYLCATSRGGSAPYGYTFGSGTRLTVV.

V gene TRBV5-8 combines with J gene TRBJ1-1; D uncertain. The CDR3 consists of 15 residues. The germline V gene encodes CDR1 SGHTS and CDR2 YDEGEE. Between the trimmed V and J ends, which lost 3 bases and 2 bases, there was a span of 14 bases. The CDR3 reads CASSSVWRTNTEAFF. The CDR3, as DNA: TGTGCCAGCAGCTCTGTATGGAGGACTAACACTGAAGCTTTCTTT.

V usage is TRBV29-1 and J usage is TRBJ1-5, with 7 nucleotides matching TRBD1. The CDR3 length is 14 residues. V was clipped by 6 bases and J by 5 bases; unmatched bases: 10. Germline CDR1 reads SQVTM; CDR2 reads ANQGSEA. CDR3 sequence: CSVLSDREDQPQHF. DNA for the CDR3: TGCAGCGTCCTAAGCGACAGGGAGGATCAGCCCCAGCATTTT.

Only a few counts were recorded for this clone. This rearrangement joins TRBV5-4 to TRBJ2-7; the match to TRBD2 covers 7 bases. V shed 3 bases and J 0 bases; nucleotides not matched to a gene: 12. Germline lookup yields CDR1 SGHNT and CDR2 YYREEE (reference sequence). This CDR3 region has 17 residues. The CDR3: CASSWGGGRTSSYEQYF. The DNA for the CDR3 is TGTGCCAGCAGCTGGGGGGGAGGGCGAACAAGCTCCTACGAGCAGTACTTC.

The chain carries TRBV9 and TRBJ2-2; 10 bases line up with TRBD1. CDR1 SGDLS and CDR2 YYNGEE come from the germline V gene. The trim removed 4 bases at V and 5 bases at J, leaving 8 bases unmatched. The CDR3 loop spans 16 amino acids. This chain's CDR3 is CASSPRQGAGTGELFF. DNA for the CDR3: TGTGCCAGCAGCCCCCGACAGGGGGCCGGGACCGGGGAGCTGTTTTTT.

V usage is TRBV19 and J usage is TRBJ2-1; D may be TRBD1 (7 bases). The CDR3 consists of 15 residues. Trimming took 6 bases from V and 6 from J, leaving 18 bases between them. Germline CDR1 is LNHDA and CDR2 is SQIVND (reference sequence). CDR3 in amino acids: CASRDPQGRSNEQFF. The DNA for the CDR3 is TGTGCCAGTAGGGACCCACAGGGGAGGTCCAATGAGCAGTTCTTC.